The sequence of this TCR beta chain was determined in a study of blood T cell repertoires in COVID-19. Clones were read by immunoSEQ multiplex PCR, and TCRdb kept only the in-frame ones, dropping some. The data contain 250,000 to 300,000 clones, approximately 87% of them seen just once; the ten biggest clones take up roughly 1.6%. Trimming left V 1 base short and J 3 bases short, with 13 bases between. The CDR3 has 15 residues. Germline CDR1 and CDR2: LGHDT and YNNKEL (reference sequence). The rearrangement uses TRBV3-1 (or the pseudogene TRBV3-2) and TRBJ2-7; tentatively, D is TRBD2 (5 bases). This sequence was found in a woman between 40 and 55 years old who had recovered from COVID-19. Sequenced material: peripheral blood. CDR3 in amino acids: CASSQARGSVYEQYF. The CDR3 DNA reads as TGTGCCAGCAGCCAAGCCAGAGGGTCAGTCTACGAGCAGTACTTC.